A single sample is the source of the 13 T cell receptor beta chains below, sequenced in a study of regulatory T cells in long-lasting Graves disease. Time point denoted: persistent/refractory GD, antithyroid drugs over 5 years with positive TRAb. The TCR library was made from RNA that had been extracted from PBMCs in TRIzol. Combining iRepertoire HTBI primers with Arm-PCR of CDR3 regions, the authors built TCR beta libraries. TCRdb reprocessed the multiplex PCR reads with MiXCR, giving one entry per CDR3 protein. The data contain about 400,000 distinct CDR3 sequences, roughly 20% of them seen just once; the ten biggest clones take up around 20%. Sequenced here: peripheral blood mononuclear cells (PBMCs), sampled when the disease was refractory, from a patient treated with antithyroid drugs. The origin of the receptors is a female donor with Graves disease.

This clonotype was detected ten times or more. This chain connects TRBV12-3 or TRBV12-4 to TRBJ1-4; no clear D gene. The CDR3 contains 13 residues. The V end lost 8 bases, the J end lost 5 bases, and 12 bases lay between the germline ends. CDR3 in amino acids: CASGVGLNEKLFF. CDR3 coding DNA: TGTGCCAGCGGCGTGGGTCTAAATGAAAAACTGTTTTTT.

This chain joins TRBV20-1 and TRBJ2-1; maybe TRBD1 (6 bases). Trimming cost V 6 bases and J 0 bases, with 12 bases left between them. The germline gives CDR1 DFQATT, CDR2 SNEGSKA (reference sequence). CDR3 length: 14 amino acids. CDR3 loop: CSALKGGSYNEQFF. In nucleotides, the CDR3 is TGCAGTGCCCTGAAAGGGGGCTCCTACAATGAGCAGTTCTTC.

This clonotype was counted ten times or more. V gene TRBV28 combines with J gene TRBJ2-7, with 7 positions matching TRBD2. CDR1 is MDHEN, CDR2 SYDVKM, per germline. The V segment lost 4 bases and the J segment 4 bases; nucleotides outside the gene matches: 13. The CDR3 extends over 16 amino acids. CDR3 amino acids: CASSSFQAGPGYEQYF. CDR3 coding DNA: TGTGCCAGCAGTTCTTTTCAAGCGGGACCAGGGTACGAGCAGTACTTC.

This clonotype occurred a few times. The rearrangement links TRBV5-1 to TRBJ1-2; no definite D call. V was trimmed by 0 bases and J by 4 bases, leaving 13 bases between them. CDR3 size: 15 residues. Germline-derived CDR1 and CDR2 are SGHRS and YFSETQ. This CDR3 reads CASSLGPGQFYGYTF. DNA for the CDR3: TGCGCCAGCAGCTTGGGGCCCGGGCAATTCTATGGCTACACCTTC. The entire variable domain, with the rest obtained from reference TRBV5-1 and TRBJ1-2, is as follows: KAGVTQTPRYLIKTRGQQVTLSCSPISGHRSVSWYQQTPGQGLQFLFEYFSETQRNKGNFPGRFSGRQFSNSRSEMNVSTLELGDSALYLCASSLGPGQFYGYTFGSGTRLTVV.

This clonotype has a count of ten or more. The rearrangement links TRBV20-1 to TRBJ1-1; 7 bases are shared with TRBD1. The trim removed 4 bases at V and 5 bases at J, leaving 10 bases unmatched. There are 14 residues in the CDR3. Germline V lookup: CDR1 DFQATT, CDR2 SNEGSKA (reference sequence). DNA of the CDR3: TGCAGTGCTATACAACAGGGGAGAACAACTGAAGCTTTCTTT. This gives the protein CSAIQQGRTTEAFF.

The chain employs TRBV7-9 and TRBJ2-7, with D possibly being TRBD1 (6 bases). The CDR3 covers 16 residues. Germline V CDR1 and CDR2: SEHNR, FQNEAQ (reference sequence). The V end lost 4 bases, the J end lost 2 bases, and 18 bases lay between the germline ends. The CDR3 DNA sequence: TGTGCCAGCAGCTCAACTAGACAGGCATTTCCCTACGAGCAGTACTTC. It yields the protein CASSSTRQAFPYEQYF.

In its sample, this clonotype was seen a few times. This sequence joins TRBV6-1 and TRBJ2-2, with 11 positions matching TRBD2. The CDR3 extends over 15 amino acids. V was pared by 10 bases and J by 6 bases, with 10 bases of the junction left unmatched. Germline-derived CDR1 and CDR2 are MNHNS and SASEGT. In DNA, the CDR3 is TGTGCCACCATTAGCGGGAGGGCTTACGCCGGGGAGCTGTTTTTT. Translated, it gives CATISGRAYAGELFF.

Here the CDR3 DNA reads TGTGCCAGCAGACTAGCGGGAGGTTGGGACACCGGGGAGCTGTTTTTT. This gives the protein CASRLAGGWDTGELFF. The chain carries TRBV11-2 and TRBJ2-2; 12 bases align to TRBD2. This CDR3 has 16 amino acids. The junction had 5 bases not matched to a gene; V was cut back by 6 bases and J by 3 bases. Per the germline V gene, CDR1 is SGHAT and CDR2 is FQNNGV. Looking up the rest from reference TRBV11-2 and TRBJ2-2 gives the full variable domain: EAGVAQSPRYKIIEKRQSVAFWCNPISGHATLYWYQQILGQGPKLLIQFQNNGVVDDSQLPKDRFSAERLKGVDSTLKIQPAKLEDSAVYLCASRLAGGWDTGELFFGEGSRLTVL.

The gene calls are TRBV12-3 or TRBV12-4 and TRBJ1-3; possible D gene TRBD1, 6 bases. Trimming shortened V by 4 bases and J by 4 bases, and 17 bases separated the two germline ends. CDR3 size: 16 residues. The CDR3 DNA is TGTGCCAGCAGTTACCGCACAGGGTCAGGCGGAAACACCATATATTTT. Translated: CASSYRTGSGGNTIYF.

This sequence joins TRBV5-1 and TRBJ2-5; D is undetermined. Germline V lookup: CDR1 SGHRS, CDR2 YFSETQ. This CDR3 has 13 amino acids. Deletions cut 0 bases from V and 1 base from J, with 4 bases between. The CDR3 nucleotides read TGCGCCAGCAGCTTGGATGTCCAAGAGACCCAGTACTTC. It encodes CASSLDVQETQYF.

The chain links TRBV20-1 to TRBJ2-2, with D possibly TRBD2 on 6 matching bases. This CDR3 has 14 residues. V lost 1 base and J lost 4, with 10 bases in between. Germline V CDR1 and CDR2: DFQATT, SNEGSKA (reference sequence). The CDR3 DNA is TGCAGTGCTAGAGTGGAGGGGTCCACCGGGGAGCTGTTTTTT. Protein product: CSARVEGSTGELFF.

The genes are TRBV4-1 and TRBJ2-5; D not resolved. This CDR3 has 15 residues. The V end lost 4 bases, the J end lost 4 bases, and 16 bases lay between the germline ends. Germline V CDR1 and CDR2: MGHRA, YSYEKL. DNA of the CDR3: TGCGCCAGCAGCCGCCTCGGCCCGATGGGAGAGACCCAGTACTTC. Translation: CASSRLGPMGETQYF.

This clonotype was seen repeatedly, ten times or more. Here the CDR3 DNA reads TGTGCCAGCAGCTTTCAGAACACTGAAGCTTTCTTT. Translation gives CASSFQNTEAFF. The chain has TRBV7-2 and TRBJ1-1; no clear D gene. V lost 3 bases to trimming and J lost 1 base, with 3 bases between them. The CDR3 has 12 residues. Germline V lookup: CDR1 SGHTA, CDR2 FQGNSA.